This TCR beta chain appears in the sequencing data of a study of T cell clusters in autoimmune cytopenias (dated by TCRdb to between 2019 and 2020). As for the study more broadly: A median TRB sequencing depth of 50,000 to 60,000 reads per sample was reached, and a median of around 2,300 distinct TRB clonotypes per sample was obtained. Peripheral blood TRB and IGH repertoires were sequenced in autoimmune cytopenia patients at active disease and during treatment follow-up, alongside healthy, CLL and autoimmune hepatitis controls. The study aimed to test whether autoimmune cytopenia patients carry a disease-specific immune repertoire signature usable as a blood-based biomarker. Study-wide conclusions, independent of this receptor: GLIPH results suggested that primary autoimmune cytopenia patients were missing physiological T cell clusters, with 50 or so clusters found only in healthy donors compared with 15 to 20 found only in patients. The cluster-lack signature was not observed for secondary cytopenia versus CLL, as the signature was apparently masked by the dominant lymphoma-associated repertoire. Healthy donors showed about 3-fold more exclusive TRB clusters than active autoimmune hepatitis patients, consistent with an autoimmunity-wide signature. The T cell clusters were defined in silico only, and their functional role remained to be validated experimentally. TRB repertoire shifts, with less even repertoires in secondary cytopenia and CLL, mostly reflected lymphoma bias rather than autoimmunity.

Per sample, approximately 230 ng of peripheral blood genomic DNA, approximately 37,500 genome equivalents, was used for TRB amplification. TRB rearrangements were amplified by multiplex PCR following a touch-down protocol, with the TRB-A and TRB-B primer pools mixed in one tube. Illumina adapters and sample indices were attached to the amplicons through two consecutive PCR reactions using Phusion HS II polymerase. The amplicons were gel-purified using the NucleoSpin Gel and PCR Clean-up kit, after which quantification was performed by Qubit and quality was checked on an Agilent 2100 Bioanalyzer. Sequencing of the libraries was done on an Illumina MiSeq with 600-cycle, single-indexed, paired-end runs. In the source study's methods: MiXCR version 2.1.12 with the default MiXCR reference library was used to align and assemble TRB reads. A clone was defined by each unique CDR3 nucleotide sequence, and the analysis included only productive sequences with two or more reads. Repertoire diversity was assessed with alpha-parameterized diversity profiles (alpha 0 to 5), including the Shannon (alpha 1) and Simpson (alpha 2) indices, which were computed with an R script. The tcR package was used to compute combinatorial TRB VJ usage, which was then compared between cohorts by principal component analysis with ade4. TCRbeta CDR3s were clustered with GLIPH on cohort pairs matched by age and read depth, and cluster frequencies were compared by Wilcoxon test. One entry per CDR3 protein sequence results from the TCRdb reprocessing of the reads, with DNA left out. For this entry, the V and J calls and clone size follow TCRdb and not the study's own pipeline. This sample's clone table shows roughly 1,000 distinct CDR3 sequences. The ten largest clonotypes hold roughly 60% of the sample.

Going by frequency alone, this clonotype is medium-sized (0.01 to 0.1%); a count is unavailable. Its antigen is not yet known. The germline V gene supplies CDR1 KGHSH and CDR2 LQKENI. Measured from the cysteine to the phenylalanine, the CDR3 is 14 residues long. The nucleotide record is missing. Sequencing used peripheral blood. The V gene is TRBV18 and the J gene is TRBJ2-7. This clonotype was sampled from a human donor with an autoimmune cytopenia or autoimmune hepatitis (not recorded which). The CDR3 protein is CASSLRGIEMEQYF.